Listed below are T cell receptor beta chains from one sample, sequenced in a study of T cells after yellow fever vaccination. TCRdb redid the calling of the 5' RACE reads with MiXCR, one entry per CDR3 protein. The sample lists 100,000 to 150,000 distinct CDR3 sequences, roughly 15% occurring once. The sequenced sample was CD8+ T cells sorted from PBMCs, obtained 5 days after the yellow fever booster vaccination. Receptors originate from a young man who received the YFV17D yellow fever vaccine. The CDR3 runs from the conserved cysteine through the conserved F or W. D genes are given only for firm matches.

j_call: TRBJ1-5
d_call: -
v_call: TRBV7-8
cdr3_aa: CASSPHGGSSNQPQHF

j_call: TRBJ2-1
d_call: -
v_call: TRBV4-3
cdr3_aa: CASSLHADNYNEQFF

j_call: TRBJ2-1
d_call: -
v_call: TRBV4-1
cdr3_aa: CASSQDPGSSRNEQFF

j_call: TRBJ1-1
d_call: TRBD1
v_call: TRBV12-3/TRBV12-4
cdr3_aa: CASRADRGAAEAFF

j_call: TRBJ2-7
d_call: TRBD1
v_call: TRBV4-1
cdr3_aa: CASSPRTGGIEEYYEQYF

j_call: TRBJ2-7
d_call: TRBD1
v_call: TRBV4-1
cdr3_aa: CASSQDGTETYEQYF

j_call: TRBJ2-5
d_call: TRBD2
v_call: TRBV7-8
cdr3_aa: CASSPLGGGLEGTQYF

j_call: TRBJ2-3
d_call: -
v_call: TRBV6-6
cdr3_aa: CASKEDTQYF

j_call: TRBJ1-2
d_call: -
v_call: TRBV7-9
cdr3_aa: CASSLATVLYGYTF

j_call: TRBJ2-1
d_call: TRBD1
v_call: TRBV20-1
cdr3_aa: CSARSDRESYNEQFF

j_call: TRBJ2-3
d_call: -
v_call: TRBV6-4
cdr3_aa: CASSDGETGTDTQYF

j_call: TRBJ2-5
d_call: TRBD1
v_call: TRBV6-5
cdr3_aa: CASSFGQGAGFAQYF

j_call: TRBJ1-6
d_call: -
v_call: TRBV7-8
cdr3_aa: CASSQDPSSYNSPLHF

j_call: TRBJ2-3
d_call: TRBD2
v_call: TRBV10-3
cdr3_aa: CAISLLAGGEADTQYF

j_call: TRBJ2-1
d_call: TRBD1
v_call: TRBV4-1
cdr3_aa: CASSHSGQLNEQFF

j_call: TRBJ2-1
d_call: TRBD1
v_call: TRBV4-3
cdr3_aa: CASSQGFPQGVEFF

j_call: TRBJ1-2
d_call: -
v_call: TRBV6-5
cdr3_aa: CATTLGGGYGYTF

j_call: TRBJ2-3
d_call: -
v_call: TRBV2
cdr3_aa: CASSFGGGDTDTQYF

j_call: TRBJ2-5
d_call: TRBD1
v_call: TRBV6-6
cdr3_aa: CASSYSAGTGEAETQYF

j_call: TRBJ2-3
d_call: TRBD2
v_call: TRBV6-1
cdr3_aa: CASSELGRGGFMDTQYF

j_call: TRBJ2-7
d_call: TRBD1
v_call: TRBV4-3
cdr3_aa: CASSQDRDRGSDEQYF

j_call: TRBJ1-5
d_call: -
v_call: TRBV7-9
cdr3_aa: CASSARGQPQHF

j_call: TRBJ2-3
d_call: -
v_call: TRBV7-3
cdr3_aa: CASSLTTSADTQYF

j_call: TRBJ2-2
d_call: -
v_call: TRBV7-3
cdr3_aa: CASSTLQGPNTGELFF

j_call: TRBJ2-1
d_call: TRBD1
v_call: TRBV6-5
cdr3_aa: CASSYSNYRGLDNEQFF

j_call: TRBJ1-1
d_call: -
v_call: TRBV20-1
cdr3_aa: CSARRGGEPEAFF

j_call: TRBJ2-2
d_call: -
v_call: TRBV27
cdr3_aa: CASSPKRVRATGELFF

j_call: TRBJ1-1
d_call: -
v_call: TRBV9
cdr3_aa: CASSAFEPGGTEAFF

j_call: TRBJ1-2
d_call: -
v_call: TRBV5-4
cdr3_aa: CASSLMGSGQLYYGYTF

j_call: TRBJ2-1
d_call: -
v_call: TRBV10-3
cdr3_aa: CAISDGEQFF

j_call: TRBJ1-5
d_call: -
v_call: TRBV20-1
cdr3_aa: CSAASGAQPQHF

j_call: TRBJ1-3
d_call: -
v_call: TRBV6-1
cdr3_aa: CASSHGRGSGNTIYF

j_call: TRBJ2-5
d_call: TRBD2
v_call: TRBV3-1
cdr3_aa: CASSPTSGGTGETQYF

j_call: TRBJ2-1
d_call: -
v_call: TRBV28
cdr3_aa: CASSFPGVHNEQFF

j_call: TRBJ1-4
d_call: -
v_call: TRBV4-3
cdr3_aa: CASSQETGTRDEKLFF

j_call: TRBJ2-3
d_call: -
v_call: TRBV15
cdr3_aa: CATSRDRGHTDTQYF

j_call: TRBJ2-5
d_call: -
v_call: TRBV10-3
cdr3_aa: CAISELETQYF

j_call: TRBJ2-1
d_call: TRBD2
v_call: TRBV6-1
cdr3_aa: CASSDPGAGGQDEQFF

j_call: TRBJ1-5
d_call: -
v_call: TRBV4-1
cdr3_aa: CASSHYPGNQPQHF

j_call: TRBJ1-5
d_call: TRBD1
v_call: TRBV13
cdr3_aa: CASSMGQGSNQPQHF

j_call: TRBJ2-5
d_call: TRBD1
v_call: TRBV11-2
cdr3_aa: CASSPGTGTRETQYF

j_call: TRBJ2-2
d_call: -
v_call: TRBV7-8
cdr3_aa: CASSFPRLGRSSGELFF

j_call: TRBJ1-1
d_call: -
v_call: TRBV5-1
cdr3_aa: CASRQRLMNTEAFF

j_call: TRBJ1-6
d_call: -
v_call: TRBV21-1
cdr3_aa: CASSKALFGNSPLHF

j_call: TRBJ1-1
d_call: TRBD1
v_call: TRBV4-1
cdr3_aa: CASSQEARTGGHTEAFF

j_call: TRBJ1-1
d_call: TRBD1
v_call: TRBV29-1
cdr3_aa: CSVNRGTEAFF

j_call: TRBJ2-7
d_call: TRBD1
v_call: TRBV5-4
cdr3_aa: CASSATGEKGYEQYF

j_call: TRBJ1-4
d_call: TRBD1
v_call: TRBV10-3
cdr3_aa: CAISAQGASSEKLFF

j_call: TRBJ1-1
d_call: -
v_call: TRBV6-2/TRBV6-3
cdr3_aa: CASTGGSEAFF

j_call: TRBJ1-5
d_call: -
v_call: TRBV15
cdr3_aa: CATSRSRGRSGNQPQHF

j_call: TRBJ1-4
d_call: -
v_call: TRBV19
cdr3_aa: CASSPIGGWEEKLFF

j_call: TRBJ2-3
d_call: TRBD1
v_call: TRBV27
cdr3_aa: CASSPGQVPDTQYF

j_call: TRBJ2-1
d_call: -
v_call: TRBV23-1
cdr3_aa: CASSQCRSGPYNEQFF